The next 13 T cell receptor beta chains were all read from a single sample in a study of response to subunit inactivated influenza vaccine (dated by TCRdb to the late 2010s). The library was prepared using RT-PCR. The listed sequencing device is Illumina HiSeq 2500. TCRdb took the public reads, trimmed them with fastp at Q25, ran MiXCR for clone calling and kept in-frame beta chains. Every distinct CDR3 protein forms one entry, paired with its most common genes and DNA. Present in this sample are around 650,000 distinct CDR3 sequences, more than 15% of which were seen just once. The leading ten clones occupy roughly 10% of the sample. Here the sequenced sample was PBMCs from blood, taken roughly 13 days after vaccination. The receptors were gathered from a man aged 50-59 years who received an inactivated influenza vaccine. Donor details come from another sample of the same person, matched by shared clones.

The rearrangement uses TRBV12-3 or TRBV12-4 and TRBJ2-7; tentatively, D is TRBD1 or TRBD2 (5 bases each). Trimming left V 6 bases short and J 2 bases short, with 14 bases between. This CDR3 has 14 residues. The CDR3, as DNA: TGTGCCAGCAGCCGCGTAAGGGGACCCTACGAGCAGTACTTC. This translates into CASSRVRGPYEQYF.

This clonotype was detected only a few times. The chain uses TRBV7-3 and TRBJ2-1; D call uncertain. CDR1 SGHTA and CDR2 FQGTGA come from the germline V gene. Trimming shortened V by 1 base and J by 4 bases, and 8 bases separated the two germline ends. The CDR3 covers 14 residues. The CDR3 coding sequence is TGTGCCAGCAGCTTAATCCCCTTTTACAATGAGCAGTTCTTC. It codes for CASSLIPFYNEQFF.

This clonotype was found a few times. This chain connects TRBV10-3 to TRBJ1-6; a possible D gene is TRBD1 (5 bases). The germline CDR1 and CDR2 sequences are ENHRY and SYGVKD. CDR3 length: 14 amino acids. The V end lost 4 bases, the J end lost 8 bases, and 12 bases lay between the germline ends. The DNA of the CDR3 is TGTGCCATCAGTGGTGGGGGAAGGTATTCACCCCTCCACTTT. Its translation is CAISGGGRYSPLHF.

This clonotype was detected only a few times. CDR3: CASMFVGSGFTDTQYF. The CDR3 DNA sequence: TGTGCCAGCATGTTCGTCGGTAGCGGGTTCACAGATACGCAGTATTTT. The chain uses TRBV12-3 or TRBV12-4 and TRBJ2-3, with 7 bases lining up with TRBD2. Trimming removed 7 bases from V and 2 bases from J; junction bases left unmatched: 12. CDR3 length: 16 amino acids.

This clonotype appeared many times. V is TRBV12-3 or TRBV12-4 and J is TRBJ2-1; D possibly corresponds to TRBD2 (6 bases). The length of the CDR3 is 15 residues. V lost 0 bases, J lost 2 bases, and 8 bases lay in between. CDR3 in DNA: TGTGCCAGCAGTTTAGCGGGAGGCACCTACAATGAGCAGTTCTTC. Its protein product is CASSLAGGTYNEQFF.

This clonotype was seen a handful of times. The genes are TRBV11-2 and TRBJ2-1; D remains ambiguous. CDR1 and CDR2 from the germline V gene are SGHAT and FQNNGV. The CDR3 is made up of 13 amino acids. Deletions cut 0 bases from V and 9 bases from J, with 9 bases between. The CDR3 reads CASSLDPGSEQFF. Here the CDR3 DNA reads TGTGCCAGCAGCTTAGATCCAGGCAGTGAGCAGTTCTTC.

V is TRBV19 and J is TRBJ2-1; a weak D match, TRBD2 (7 bases). CDR1 is LNHDA, CDR2 SQIVND, per germline (reference sequence). The CDR3 is 14 amino acids. Trimming removed 6 bases from V and 7 bases from J, with 16 bases in between. CDR3 nucleotides: TGTGCCAGTAGAGAGGGGGGGCCACTGAATGAGCAGTTCTTC. This encodes CASREGGPLNEQFF.

This clonotype was detected only a few times. The genes are TRBV12-3 or TRBV12-4 and TRBJ2-3, with 16 bases fitting TRBD2. V was pared by 6 bases and J by 5 bases, with 5 bases of the junction left unmatched. This CDR3 spans 16 amino acids. CDR3 loop: CASRGTSGGAVDTQYF. The CDR3 nucleotides read TGTGCCAGCAGGGGGACTAGCGGGGGGGCCGTAGATACGCAGTATTTT.

The rearrangement joins TRBV7-9 to TRBJ2-6, with 7 bases aligning to TRBD2. J gave up 0 bases and V 5 bases, and 7 bases lay outside the gene matches. Germline lookup yields CDR1 SEHNR and CDR2 FQNEAQ (reference sequence). The CDR3 length is 17 residues. Here the CDR3 DNA reads TGTGCCAGCAGCCGCGGGGGAAGAGTCTCTGGGGCCAACGTCCTGACTTTC. This codes for CASSRGGRVSGANVLTF.

The V gene is TRBV6-1, the J gene TRBJ1-6, with D possibly TRBD1 on 5 matching bases. V lost 1 base and J 6 bases, leaving 10 bases between the germline ends. The CDR3 spans 15 residues. CDR1 and CDR2 from the germline V gene are MNHNS and SASEGT. CDR3 region: CASSEVQGANSPLHF. The CDR3 DNA follows: TGTGCCAGCAGTGAAGTCCAGGGCGCTAATTCACCCCTCCACTTT.

This clonotype was seen more than once but under ten times. This chain uses TRBV12-5 with TRBJ2-1; the D is unclear. V lost 6 bases to trimming and J lost 0 bases, with 12 bases between them. The CDR3 has 15 amino acids. Germline V gene sequence: CDR1 LGHNT, CDR2 FRNRAP. Here the CDR3 reads CASGNGGSSYNEQFF. CDR3 DNA sequence: TGTGCTAGTGGGAACGGTGGTAGCTCCTACAATGAGCAGTTCTTC.

J is TRBJ2-1 and V is TRBV28; possible D gene TRBD2, 5 bases. CDR1 is MDHEN and CDR2 is SYDVKM in the germline V gene. This CDR3 comprises 16 residues. Between the trimmed V and J ends, which lost 1 base and 0 bases, there was a span of 10 bases. CDR3: CASSLLSGSSYNEQFF. In DNA form, the CDR3 reads TGTGCCAGCAGTTTATTGTCGGGGAGCTCCTACAATGAGCAGTTCTTC.

This clonotype was counted ten times or more. The chain is built from TRBV6-2 or TRBV6-3 and TRBJ2-1; 8 positions agree with TRBD2. This CDR3 is 15 amino acids long. V lost 5 bases to trimming and J lost 5 bases; unmatched junction nucleotides: 8. Germline assignment: CDR1 MNHEY and CDR2 SVGEGT. The CDR3 sequence: CASSQSGRSNNEQFF. The CDR3 DNA sequence: TGTGCCAGCAGTCAAAGCGGGAGATCGAACAATGAGCAGTTCTTC.